This T cell receptor (beta chain) is from a study of shared clonotypes between healthy human individuals. Germline CDR1 and CDR2: GTSNPN and SVGIG (reference sequence). The CDR3 length is 14 residues. Between the trimmed V and J ends, which lost 4 bases and 4 bases, there was a span of 13 bases. Sequencing used immunoSEQ multiplex PCR; TCRdb keeps in-frame clones, though not all of them. Of some 2,000,000 clones in the sample, approximately 94% were seen once. This receptor was identified in a man between 18 and 29 years old in good health. The sample comprised naive CD4+ T cells sorted from blood. Indicated subset: CD45RA+ positively selected. V usage is TRBV30 and J usage is TRBJ2-2; tentative D call: TRBD1 (6 bases). The CDR3 DNA is TGTGCCTGGAACCCGGGACACCTCACCGGGGAGCTGTTTTTT. As protein: CAWNPGHLTGELFF.